The TCR beta chain under discussion was sequenced for a study of shared clonotypes between healthy human individuals. Study-level findings and limits: Richness estimates generally favored naive over memory subsets. Few donors limited the genetic and exposure-history diversity represented. Lower generation probabilities were found for non-shared clonotypes than for those shared by all four donors.

Comment on this clone: The antigen remains unidentified.

The protocol was immunoSEQ multiplex PCR, while the TCRdb copy is restricted to in-frame clones and leaves out a portion. Among some 1.4 million clones, 96% were seen once, and the ten largest hold over 1%. Adult Caucasians living in Nashville, Tennessee made up all of the donors. The germline V gene encodes CDR1 MDHEN and CDR2 SYDVKM. Trimming removed 7 bases from V and 6 bases from J; junction bases left unmatched: 6. CDR3 size: 15 residues. The receptor comes from a man aged 25-45 years in good health. The chain joins TRBV28 to TRBJ2-1, with 13 bases aligning to TRBD2. The sequenced sample consisted of naive CD4+ T cells sorted from blood. Subset reported: CD45RA+ positively selected. The CDR3 nucleotides are TGTGCCAGCACTGTGGGACTAGCGGGATCCAATGAGCAGTTCTTC. This sequence encodes CASTVGLAGSNEQFF.